There are many counts of the clone carrying this TCR beta chain. In germline, CDR1 is MNHNY, CDR2 SVGAGI (reference sequence). Losses at the gene ends were 0 bases for V and 0 bases for J; bases not matched to a gene: 17. This CDR3 spans 21 amino acids. With around 500 ng total RNA as template and a constant-region primer, TCR beta cDNA was made. Three nested multiplex PCR rounds, a slightly modified ARM-PCR, produced the libraries for TCR beta. Investigators reported that the first two PCR rounds, at 10 cycles each, used TRBV1-TRBV30 forward primers with a C-beta reverse primer. TCRdb ran MiXCR on the multiplex PCR reads and lists one entry per CDR3 protein. This sample has approximately 330,000 distinct CDR3 sequences, with around 60% found just once. The sample is drawn from a study of tumor-infiltrating lymphocytes in primary liver carcinoma. Study overall: Tumor stage was T1-T3 N0M0, and tumor size was about 4 to 10 cm across.

The study extracted blood RNA from unsorted whole blood and also extracted germline DNA. The material sequenced was peripheral blood. V and J are TRBV6-6 and TRBJ2-1, with TRBD2 matching 7 bases. This clonotype originated in a man aged 35 to 55 with primary liver carcinoma and hepatitis B virus infection. CDR3 sequence reads: CASSYSGGTRLGKSSYNEQFF. The CDR3 nucleotides are TGTGCCAGCAGTTACTCGGGAGGGACCCGCCTGGGGAAGAGCTCCTACAATGAGCAGTTCTTC.